Sequencing of this TCR beta chain was carried out in a study of T cells after posttransplantation cyclophosphamide. Study-level findings and limits: After PTCy, TRB diversity resembled that of CNI/methotrexate controls. Later blood repertoires were often dominated by clones from the donor CD8+ memory compartment. Tissue-infiltrating T cells from skin or gut overlapped little with blood T cells.

As for this clone: What it recognizes is unknown.

Sequencing used immunoSEQ multiplex PCR; TCRdb keeps in-frame clones, though not all of them. The data contain 20,000 or so clones, roughly nine tenths of them singletons. V was cut by 5 bases and J by 4 bases, with 11 bases left in between. Germline loops: CDR1 LNHNV, CDR2 YYDKDF (reference sequence). The CDR3 sequence is 14 residues long. Controls had myeloablative marrow grafts with methotrexate and calcineurin inhibitor, sampled at 1 year. This chain connects TRBV15 to TRBJ1-4; TRBD1 might be the D (5 bases). The receptor's source is a female patient in her 30s who received an allogeneic stem cell transplant from an unrelated donor, was CMV-positive, and had acute and chronic GVHD. Some of the T cells may derive from the graft donor. The sequenced sample was PBMCs, obtained about 350 days after allogeneic stem cell transplant with calcineurin inhibitor and methotrexate. CDR3 nucleotides: TGTGCCACCAGCTTGTCGGGGGGTAATGAAAAACTGTTTTTT. Protein: CATSLSGGNEKLFF.